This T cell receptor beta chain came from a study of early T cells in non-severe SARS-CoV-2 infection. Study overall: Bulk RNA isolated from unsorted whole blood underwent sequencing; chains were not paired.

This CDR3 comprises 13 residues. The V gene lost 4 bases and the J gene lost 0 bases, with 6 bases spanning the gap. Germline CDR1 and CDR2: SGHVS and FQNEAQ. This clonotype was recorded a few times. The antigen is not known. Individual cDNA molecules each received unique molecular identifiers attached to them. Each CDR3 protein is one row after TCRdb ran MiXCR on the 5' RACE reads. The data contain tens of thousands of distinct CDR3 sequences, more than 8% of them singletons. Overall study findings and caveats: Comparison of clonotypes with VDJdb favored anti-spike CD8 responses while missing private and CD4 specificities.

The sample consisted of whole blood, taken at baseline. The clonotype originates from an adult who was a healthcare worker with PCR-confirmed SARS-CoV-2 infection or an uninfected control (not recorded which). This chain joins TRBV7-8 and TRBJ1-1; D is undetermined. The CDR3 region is CASSYTVNTEAFF. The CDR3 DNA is TGTGCCAGCAGCTACACAGTGAACACTGAAGCTTTCTTT.